Presented here are 11 T cell receptor beta chains from one specimen sequenced in a study of blood T cell repertoires in COVID-19. Repertoires were generated with immunoSEQ multiplex PCR, while TCRdb's copy carries only in-frame clones and drops some. The table has approximately 76,000 clones, about 89% seen once. Sequenced input: peripheral blood. The receptors originated from a woman in her sixties or seventies with acute or convalescent COVID-19.

The rearrangement joins TRBV6-2 or TRBV6-3 to TRBJ2-1; TRBD1 matches at 9 bases. CDR1 and CDR2 from the germline V gene are MNHEY and SVGEGT. CDR3 length: 17 residues. V gave up 6 bases and J gave up 2 bases; unmatched junction bases: 11. CDR3 bases: TGTGCCAGCAGCTGGCAACCGGGACAGGGAACCTACAATGAGCAGTTCTTC. It yields the protein CASSWQPGQGTYNEQFF.

V and J are TRBV7-3 and TRBJ1-1; D is uncertain. The CDR3 sequence is 13 residues long. CDR1 is SGHTA and CDR2 is FQGTGA in the germline V gene. V was clipped by 1 base and J by 3 bases, with 6 bases between them. The CDR3 loop reads CASSLRQDTEAFF. The CDR3 nucleotides read TGTGCCAGCAGCTTAAGACAAGACACTGAAGCTTTCTTT.

This chain uses TRBV19 with TRBJ2-2; perhaps TRBD2 as D (5 bases). Trimming stripped 5 bases from V and 3 bases from J, with 13 bases between. The CDR3 is 15 residues long. Germline V gene lookup returns CDR1 LNHDA and CDR2 SQIVND (reference sequence). In DNA, the CDR3 is TGTGCCAGTAGTGTCTGGGGAGTCGACACCGGGGAGCTGTTTTTT. It yields the protein CASSVWGVDTGELFF.

This clone was counted a single time. J is TRBJ1-2 and V is TRBV28; D perhaps matches TRBD1 (6 bases). The CDR3 runs to 15 residues. V lost 5 bases, J lost 3 bases, and 16 bases lay in between. Looked up from germline, CDR1 is MDHEN and CDR2 is SYDVKM. The DNA of the CDR3 is TGTGCCAGCAGTGCCTGGGACACAGTGGACTATGGCTACACCTTC. Protein product: CASSAWDTVDYGYTF.

This clone was counted only a few times. The chain carries TRBV7-9 and TRBJ1-4; maybe TRBD1 (5 bases). V was shortened by 1 base and J by 8 bases, with 14 bases between the two germline ends. CDR1 SEHNR and CDR2 FQNEAQ come from the germline V gene (reference sequence). The CDR3 contains 15 residues. The CDR3 DNA sequence: TGTGCCAGCAGCTTAGTGGGGCGAGATGGGGAAAAACTGTTTTTT. This translates into CASSLVGRDGEKLFF.

The chain couples TRBV24-1 to TRBJ2-7, with TRBD1 as a possible D gene (6 bases). The V end was cut by 4 bases, the J end by 2 bases, with 14 bases between. The CDR3 is made up of 15 amino acids. The V gene's germline CDR1 is KGHDR and CDR2 SFDVKD. The CDR3 nucleotides read TGTGCCACCAGTGACCGGACAGAATCCCCCTACGAGCAGTACTTC. It codes for CATSDRTESPYEQYF.

This chain joins TRBV27 and TRBJ1-5; TRBD1 is a possible D gene (5 bases). V was pared by 2 bases and J by 7 bases, with 12 bases between. Per germline, CDR1 MNHEY and CDR2 SMNVEV (reference sequence). The CDR3 covers 14 residues. The DNA for the CDR3 is TGTGCCAGCAGTTTAGGAGTTAAGGGGCAGCCCCAGCATTTT. Translated: CASSLGVKGQPQHF.

The CDR3, as DNA: TGTGCCAGCTCACCTACTAGCGGGAGTGCACGGTACGAGCAGTACTTC. This encodes CASSPTSGSARYEQYF. This chain joins TRBV18 and TRBJ2-7, with 11 positions matching TRBD2. With V trimmed by 3 bases and J by 4 bases, 8 bases remained unmatched. This CDR3 has 16 amino acids. Germline CDR1 KGHSH, CDR2 LQKENI.

Note on this clone: Additional DNA sequences in this sample encode the identical CDR3. This chain connects TRBV12-3 or TRBV12-4 to TRBJ2-7; D is unclear. CDR3 length: 13 amino acids. Between the trimmed V and J ends, which lost 1 base and 1 base, there was a span of 5 bases. The CDR3 nucleotides read TGTGCCAGCAGTTTAGGCCGGTCCTACGAGCAGTACTTC. It encodes CASSLGRSYEQYF.

The chain carries TRBV7-2 and TRBJ1-1; D possibly corresponds to TRBD1 (6 bases). Germline assignment: CDR1 SGHTA and CDR2 FQGNSA. Trimming took off 4 bases at V and 6 bases at J, with 12 bases between the two ends. This CDR3 region has 13 residues. Here the CDR3 reads CASSSQGTSEAFF. CDR3 nucleotide sequence: TGTGCCAGCAGCTCCCAAGGGACATCTGAAGCTTTCTTT.

The J gene is TRBJ1-2, the V gene TRBV27; 10 bases map to TRBD1. Germline-derived CDR1 and CDR2 are MNHEY and SMNVEV (reference sequence). CDR3 length: 13 amino acids. The V and J ends lost 5 bases and 9 bases, in that order; junction bases with no gene match: 6. CDR3 DNA: TGTGCCAGCAGTCCGACAGGGGGCAGGAGCTACACCTTC. Protein sequence: CASSPTGGRSYTF.